The T cell receptor beta chain under discussion was sequenced for a study of T cell changes during pregnancy in multiple sclerosis. Measured with immunoSEQ multiplex PCR; TCRdb has only the in-frame clones, and not every one. In the table there are 95,000 to 100,000 clones, about 90% of which are singletons. The CDR3 is 13 amino acids. Trimming removed 4 bases from V and 3 bases from J, with 10 bases in between. Germline V gives CDR1 SGHTA, CDR2 FQGNSA. This receptor was taken from a female donor with multiple sclerosis, enrolled in a pregnancy study. Sequencing used peripheral blood, obtained in the second trimester of pregnancy. The chain uses TRBV7-2 and TRBJ2-7, with D hard to call. DNA of the CDR3: TGTGCCAGCAGCTATACGAGCTTCTACGAGCAGTACTTC. Its translation is CASSYTSFYEQYF.